This record concerns one T cell receptor (beta chain) sequence. The data belong to a study of blood T cell repertoires in COVID-19. Study background: The cDNA or gDNA used as material had been derived from T cells, B-cell-depleted T cells, or PBMCs.

Participants came from about 24 US areas, aged about 18 to 89 years. For recovered donors of Cohort 3, there were two negative PCRs, clearance, or symptom resolution. Authors' analysis steps: The assay estimated nucleated cells by amplifying reference gene primers. This table comes from immunoSEQ multiplex PCR, and its TCRdb copy is limited to in-frame clones, with some not included. V, J and clone size were drawn from that table, and D and trimming were deduced from the DNA. The table includes 370,000 or so clones, more than 75% detected once. This CDR3 spans 15 amino acids. Germline loops: CDR1 SGDLS, CDR2 YYNGEE. Trimming removed 0 bases at V and 7 bases at J, with 14 bases between.

The V gene is TRBV9, the J gene TRBJ1-3; D remains ambiguous. The specimen was PBMCs or T cells enriched from blood (not recorded which). This receptor was identified in a man aged 25-45 years who had recovered from COVID-19. In DNA form, the CDR3 reads TGTGCCAGCAGCGTAGAATTGGCCGCCGGGAACACCATATATTTT. It specifies CASSVELAAGNTIYF. Drawing the rest from reference TRBV9 and TRBJ1-3, the complete variable domain is DSGVTQTPKHLITATGQRVTLRCSPRSGDLSVYWYQQSLDQGLQFLIQYYNGEERAKGNILERFSAQQFPDLHSELNLSSLELGDSALYFCASSVELAAGNTIYFGEGSWLTVV.